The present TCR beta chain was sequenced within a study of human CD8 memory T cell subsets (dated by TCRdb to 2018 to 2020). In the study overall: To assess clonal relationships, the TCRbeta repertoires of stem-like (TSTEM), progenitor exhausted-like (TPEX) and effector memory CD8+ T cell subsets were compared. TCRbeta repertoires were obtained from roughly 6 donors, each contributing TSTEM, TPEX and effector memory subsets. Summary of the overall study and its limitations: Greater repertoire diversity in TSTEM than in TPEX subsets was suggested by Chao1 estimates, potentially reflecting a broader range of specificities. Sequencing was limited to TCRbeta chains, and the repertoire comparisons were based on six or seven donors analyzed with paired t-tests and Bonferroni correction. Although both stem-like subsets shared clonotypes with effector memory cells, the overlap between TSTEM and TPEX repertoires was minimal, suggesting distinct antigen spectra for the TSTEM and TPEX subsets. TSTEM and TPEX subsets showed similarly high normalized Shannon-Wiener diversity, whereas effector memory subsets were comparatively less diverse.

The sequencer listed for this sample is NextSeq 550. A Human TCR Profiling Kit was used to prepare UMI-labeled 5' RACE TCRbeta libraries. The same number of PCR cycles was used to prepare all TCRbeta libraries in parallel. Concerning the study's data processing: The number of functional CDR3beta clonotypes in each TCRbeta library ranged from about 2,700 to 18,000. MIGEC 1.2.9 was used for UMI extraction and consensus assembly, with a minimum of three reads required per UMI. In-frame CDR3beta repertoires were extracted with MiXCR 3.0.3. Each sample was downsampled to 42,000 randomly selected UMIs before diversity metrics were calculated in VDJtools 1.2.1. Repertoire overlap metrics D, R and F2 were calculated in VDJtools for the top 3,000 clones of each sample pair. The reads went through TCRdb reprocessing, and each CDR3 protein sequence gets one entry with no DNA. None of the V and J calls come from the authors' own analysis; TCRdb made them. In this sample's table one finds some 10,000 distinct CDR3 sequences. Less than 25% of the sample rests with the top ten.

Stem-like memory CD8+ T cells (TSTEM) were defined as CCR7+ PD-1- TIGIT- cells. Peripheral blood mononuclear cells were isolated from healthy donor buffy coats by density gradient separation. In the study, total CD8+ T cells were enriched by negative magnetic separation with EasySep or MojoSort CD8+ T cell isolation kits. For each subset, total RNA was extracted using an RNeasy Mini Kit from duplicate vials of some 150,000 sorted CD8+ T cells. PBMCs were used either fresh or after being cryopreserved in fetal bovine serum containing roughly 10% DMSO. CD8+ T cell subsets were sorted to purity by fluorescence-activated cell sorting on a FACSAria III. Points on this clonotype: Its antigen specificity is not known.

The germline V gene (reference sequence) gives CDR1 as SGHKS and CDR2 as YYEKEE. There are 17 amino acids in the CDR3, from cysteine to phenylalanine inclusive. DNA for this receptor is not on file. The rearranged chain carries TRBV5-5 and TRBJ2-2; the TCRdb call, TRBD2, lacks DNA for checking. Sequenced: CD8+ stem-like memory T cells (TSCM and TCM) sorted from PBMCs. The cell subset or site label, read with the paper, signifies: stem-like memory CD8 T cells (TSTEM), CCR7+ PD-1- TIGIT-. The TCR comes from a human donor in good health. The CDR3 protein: CASSFLPGLDRTGELFF. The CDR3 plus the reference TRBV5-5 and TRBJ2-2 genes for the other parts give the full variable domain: DAGVTQSPTHLIKTRGQQVTLRCSPISGHKSVSWYQQVLGQGPQFIFQYYEKEERGRGNFPDRFSARQFPNYSSELNVNALLLGDSALYLCASSFLPGLDRTGELFFGEGSRLTVL.